This TCR beta chain was obtained from a study of blood T cells in healthy people across ages (dated by TCRdb to the mid-2010s). With respect to the entire study: In model experiments, template switching captured about one uniquely barcoded TCR beta cDNA molecule for every two T cells. Age-related changes in TCR beta repertoire diversity were measured in the study by deep sequencing normalized with unique cDNA molecular identifiers. Donors were grouped into four age groups: young (average approximately 15 years), middle-aged (roughly 40), aged (approximately 58) and long-lived (around 82). Donors of different ages were randomly distributed across sequencing lanes to avoid experimental bias. The study analyzed two additional independent replicas of 1 million unique cDNA reads from the same blood draw for two donors, one aged 18 to 29 and one aged 80 or older.

General findings and caveats noted by the study authors: Bulk unsorted PBMC profiling prevented conclusive comparison of naive and antigen-experienced compartments. As age increased, observed TCR beta diversity per million T cells dropped in a roughly linear way, and a significant reduction was already evident by age 40. Estimates of total diversity based on one million sequenced T cells were considered lower bounds and underestimates. The percentage of naive T cells measured by flow cytometry correlated strongly with observed TCR beta diversity. The long-lived group showed more naive CD4+ T cells, fewer expanded clones and increased TCR diversity than the aged group, suggesting age selection. The CMV infection status of donors was not known, potentially confounding age-related changes in expanded clonotypes.

The method behind the library was 5' RACE. Sequencing used an Illumina HiSeq 2500. The second PCR ran for roughly 6 to 11 cycles and used a J-beta primer mix along with a sample-barcoded 5' primer. Each TCR beta cDNA molecule received a unique molecular identifier from a template-switch 5' adaptor carrying 12 random nucleotides. Each sample yielded at least 2.5 million CDR3-containing paired-end reads. The Mint cDNA synthesis kit, primed by a TRBC-specific oligonucleotide, was used to synthesize first-strand cDNA from all RNA. Following uracil-DNA glycosylase treatment, a first 18-cycle PCR with universal primers M1SS and BC2_uni_R was performed on all cDNA. The paper's data handling went like this. Normalization of each sample was performed by random selection of 1 million high-quality reads, each carrying a distinct molecular identifier. Instead of being binned into consensus sequences, reads that shared molecular identifiers were thrown out. MiTCR, run with a Q25 quality threshold and the strictest error-elimination algorithm, handled CDR3 identification, clonotype clustering and error correction. A nonparametric unseen species model with Euler transformation was used to estimate a lower bound on total TCR beta diversity. Using fastp trimming at Q25 and MiXCR clonotype assembly, TCRdb reanalyzed the public sequencing data and kept in-frame beta chains. A single entry per CDR3 protein holds the most common genes and DNA from its merged rows. TCRdb, not the authors, supplied the V and J calls. In all, the sample holds around 710,000 distinct CDR3 sequences, and 43% of those were seen once. The ten largest make up roughly 19% of the sample.

The CDR3 sequence holds 13 residues, the cysteine and phenylalanine included. Of all the DNA, just the CDR3 is kept, 39 bases in frame from base 1. The junction shows trimming of 3 bases on V and 8 bases on J, plus 13 bases between the germline ends. CDR1 and CDR2 are read off the germline V gene (reference sequence) as SEHNR and FQNEAQ. Notes on this clonotype: The antigen it binds to is not known. No base quality values were provided; no much bigger clone lies one nucleotide off.

Donors were 35 to 40 systemically healthy Caucasian individuals from Russia aged roughly 6 to 95 years. Each donor gave 8 to 10 milliliters of peripheral blood, drawn into EDTA-treated Vacutainer tubes. Ficoll-Paque density-gradient centrifugation was used to isolate PBMCs, with at least 7 million per sample. Total RNA was extracted from PBMCs with Trizol reagent, with at least 6 micrograms obtained per sample. For every donor, flow cytometry on a PBMC aliquot measured the percentage of naive CD45RAhigh/CD27high T cells. Recombination connected TRBV7-9 to TRBJ1-2, with no D gene named confidently. Sequenced material: blood. The source of this sequence is a woman aged 55-69 years in good health. The DNA reads as follows: TGTGCCAGCAGCTTCGGCCAACTCAACGGCTACACCTTC. Translated, this gives CASSFGQLNGYTF.